One and the same sample provided the 26 T cell receptor beta chains below, sequenced in a study of metastatic and nonmetastatic thyroid tumors. No patient had received any treatment before thyroid surgery. TCRdb called clones again from the PCR reads with MiXCR. The table records about 89,000 clones, under 15% of them present only once. The sequenced sample consisted of tumor tissue. All receptors come from a female donor with papillary thyroid cancer or a benign thyroid nodule (not recorded which). Some clones in this sample may be carry-over from other donors' samples.

At least ten counts were recorded for this clone. V is TRBV5-4 and J is TRBJ1-1, with 11 bases aligning to TRBD1. The CDR3 sequence is 14 residues long. Germline-derived CDR1 and CDR2 are SGHNT and YYREEE (reference sequence). After removal of 3 bases from V and 11 bases from J, the junction contained 9 bases not matched to a gene. Written as DNA, the CDR3 is TGTGCCAGCAGCTCCCGGACAGGGGGCAGGGGTGCTTTCTTT. This gives the protein CASSSRTGGRGAFF.

V is TRBV11-2 and J is TRBJ1-5, with 12 bases lining up with TRBD1. The CDR3 is made up of 18 amino acids. In germline, CDR1 is SGHAT, CDR2 FQNNGV. The V segment lost 1 base and the J segment 11 bases; nucleotides outside the gene matches: 15. The CDR3 region has the DNA TGTGCCAGCAGCTTAGGTTGGGGGACAGGGGGCGCGAAAGGGGCCCAGCATTTT. Protein: CASSLGWGTGGAKGAQHF.

This clone came up a few times. A read error is possible here, since a much larger clone lies one base away. The V and J genes are TRBV24-1 and TRBJ2-3; no definite D call. The CDR3 extends over 15 amino acids. Germline V gene lookup returns CDR1 KGHDR and CDR2 SFDVKD. Trimming pared 4 bases from V and 0 bases from J, leaving 10 bases between. CDR3 sequence reads: CATSDPTFSTDTQYF. The CDR3 coding sequence is TGTGCCACCAGTGACCCGACATTTAGCACAGATACGCAGTATTTT.

The rearrangement uses TRBV3-1 and TRBJ2-7; D call uncertain. Germline-derived CDR1 and CDR2 are LGHDT and YNNKEL (reference sequence). The CDR3 sequence is 14 residues long. Trimming cost V 0 bases and J 3 bases, with 9 bases left between them. This chain's CDR3 is CASSQDPTHYEQYF. The DNA of the CDR3 is TGTGCCAGCAGCCAAGATCCGACACACTACGAGCAGTACTTC.

The count of this clone is one. The CDR3 nucleotides read TGCAGTGCTAGAGATCGATTCGGGATTTCAGATACGCAGTATTTT. It encodes CSARDRFGISDTQYF. The chain joins TRBV20-1 to TRBJ2-3; a possible D gene is TRBD2 (5 bases). Per germline, CDR1 DFQATT and CDR2 SNEGSKA (reference sequence). This CDR3 is built from 15 residues. Trimming left V 0 bases short and J 4 bases short, with 14 bases between.

This clone has at least ten counts. The chain recombines TRBV20-1 with TRBJ2-4, with 16 bases lining up with TRBD2. The CDR3 sequence is 17 residues long. Germline V gene data show CDR1 as DFQATT and CDR2 as SNEGSKA (reference sequence). Unmatched junction bases numbered 4, after V lost 4 bases and J lost 1 base. CDR3 in amino acids: CSAKGTSGRAAKNIQYF. In DNA form, the CDR3 reads TGCAGTGCTAAAGGGACTAGCGGGAGGGCTGCCAAAAACATTCAGTACTTC.

The chain employs TRBV9 and TRBJ1-3; maybe TRBD1 (5 bases). The length of the CDR3 is 16 residues. V was cut by 0 bases and J by 4 bases, with 14 bases left in between. CDR1 SGDLS and CDR2 YYNGEE come from the germline V gene. The CDR3 sequence is CASSVALPGSGNTIYF. The CDR3 bases are TGTGCCAGCAGCGTAGCCCTTCCAGGGTCCGGAAACACCATATATTTT.

Many counts were recorded for this clone. The genes are TRBV2 and TRBJ2-7, with 10 bases matching TRBD1. V lost 7 bases and J lost 7; bases outside the gene matches: 13. Germline CDR1 is SNHLY and CDR2 is FYNNEI. The CDR3 has 15 amino acids. Here the CDR3 DNA reads TGTGCCAGCATCACAAGACAGGGGGCAGTACGGGAGCAGTACTTC. It is translated as CASITRQGAVREQYF. The variable domain in full, with the rest retrieved from reference TRBV2 and TRBJ2-7, is EPEVTQTPSHQVTQMGQEVILRCVPISNHLYFYWYRQILGQKVEFLVSFYNNEISEKSEIFDDQFSVERPDGSNFTLKIRSTKLEDSAMYFCASITRQGAVREQYFGPGTRLTVT.

This clone appeared many times. The chain recombines TRBV3-1 with TRBJ2-3; D is ambiguous. Germline CDR1 LGHDT, CDR2 YNNKEL (reference sequence). V was trimmed by 1 base and J by 6 bases, leaving 14 bases between them. There are 15 residues in the CDR3. CDR3 sequence reads: CASSQVLQSMDTQYF. CDR3 bases: TGTGCCAGCAGCCAAGTTCTACAGAGCATGGATACGCAGTATTTT.

This clone was counted many times. The V gene is TRBV5-4, the J gene TRBJ2-7; 7 bases match TRBD1. The CDR3 contains 14 residues. V gave up 2 bases and J gave up 2 bases; unmatched junction bases: 4. Germline assignment: CDR1 SGHNT and CDR2 YYREEE (reference sequence). The CDR3 coding sequence is TGTGCCAGCAGCTTACGGACAGGTACCTACGAGCAGTACTTC. Translation: CASSLRTGTYEQYF.

This clone has ten or more counts. The J gene is TRBJ2-2, the V gene TRBV20-1; TRBD1 might be the D (8 bases). The CDR3 is made up of 17 amino acids. V lost 0 bases, J lost 4 bases, and 18 bases lay in between. Looked up from germline, CDR1 is DFQATT and CDR2 is SNEGSKA (reference sequence). The CDR3 region has the DNA TGCAGTGCTAGAGATCGGGGAGGGACAGGACTCACCGGGGAGCTGTTTTTT. This encodes CSARDRGGTGLTGELFF.

This clone occurred many times. The chain uses TRBV4-2 and TRBJ1-2; possibly TRBD1 for D (6 bases). Trimming cost V 0 bases and J 8 bases, with 7 bases left between them. The CDR3 has 12 residues. Germline V gene lookup returns CDR1 LGHNA and CDR2 YNFKEQ. The CDR3 sequence: CASSQDRGGYTF. CDR3 DNA sequence: TGTGCCAGCAGCCAAGATAGGGGGGGCTACACCTTC.

This clone was observed many times. This rearrangement joins TRBV6-1 to TRBJ2-2, with D unresolved. Germline CDR1 and CDR2: MNHNS and SASEGT. Trimming took off 6 bases at V and 4 bases at J, with 9 bases between the two ends. This CDR3 comprises 13 residues. The CDR3 DNA sequence: TGTGCCAGCAGGGAACGGGCCACCGGGGAGCTGTTTTTT. This gives the protein CASRERATGELFF.

This clone was recorded at least ten times. The chain carries TRBV5-1 and TRBJ2-1, with a tentative D call TRBD2 (5 bases). This CDR3 contains 15 residues. The V end lost 4 bases, the J end lost 0 bases, and 11 bases lay between the germline ends. Germline CDR1 reads SGHRS; CDR2 reads YFSETQ. The CDR3: CASSPLGSSYNEQFF. Written as DNA, the CDR3 is TGCGCCAGCAGCCCCCTAGGGAGCTCCTACAATGAGCAGTTCTTC.

In this sample, this clone turned up a few times. The conserved closing phenylalanine or tryptophan is absent in this CDR3, likely reflecting a read error. The chain combines TRBV12-3 or TRBV12-4 with TRBJ1-1; maybe TRBD1 (6 bases). The CDR3 loop spans 11 amino acids. V shed 6 bases and J shed 8 bases, with 10 bases lying between them. CDR3 bases: TGTGCCAGCAGCCCCGGGACAGAAGCTTTCTCT. This encodes CASSPGTEAFS.

There are many counts of this clone. V usage is TRBV20-1 and J usage is TRBJ2-3, with 10 bases lining up with TRBD2. Per the germline V gene, CDR1 is DFQATT and CDR2 is SNEGSKA (reference sequence). This CDR3 has 15 amino acids. V was pared by 8 bases and J by 2 bases, with 10 bases of the junction left unmatched. CDR3: CSPRPSGRVTDTQYF. The CDR3 DNA reads TGCAGTCCGAGACCTAGCGGGAGAGTCACAGATACGCAGTATTTT.

This clone was seen only a few times. This sequence may be a read error, since a much larger clone differs from it by one base. Distinct nucleotide sequences in the sample also encode this CDR3. The rearrangement uses TRBV7-9 and TRBJ1-1; D is perhaps TRBD1 (5 bases). The CDR3 is made up of 14 amino acids. The germline V gene has CDR1 SEHNR and CDR2 FQNEAQ (reference sequence). The CDR3 region has the DNA TGTGCCAGCAGCTTAGCAGGGGTGAACACTGAAGCTTTCTTC. Translation gives CASSLAGVNTEAFF.

In regard to this clone: Compared with germline, one end of the junction differs, possibly owing to a read error. This chain joins TRBV5-1 and TRBJ2-1, with 8 bases that match TRBD2. The CDR3 sequence is 16 residues long. Germline V gene lookup returns CDR1 SGHRS and CDR2 YFSETQ. CDR3 sequence reads: CASSFLAGHSYNEQLF. The DNA for the CDR3 is TGCGCCAGCAGCTTCTTAGCGGGACACTCCTACAATGAGCAGCTCTTC.

This clone was recorded a few times. The chain recombines TRBV6-1 with TRBJ2-3; 7 nucleotides align to TRBD1. Trimming cost V 7 bases and J 7 bases; bases outside gene matches: 14. The CDR3 covers 15 residues. Germline V gene data show CDR1 as MNHNS and CDR2 as SASEGT. CDR3 DNA sequence: TGTGCCAGCATGAGGCGAGGGGGCCAGTGGTATACGCAGTATTTT. Translated, it gives CASMRRGGQWYTQYF.

This clone was seen ten or more times. This chain joins TRBV20-1 and TRBJ2-1, with 11 bases identical to TRBD2. The CDR3 extends over 17 amino acids. Germline V gene sequence: CDR1 DFQATT, CDR2 SNEGSKA (reference sequence). V dropped 1 base and J dropped 12; count of bases not matched to a gene: 17. The CDR3 sequence is CSARVLRGTSGIRWQFF. CDR3 DNA sequence: TGCAGTGCTAGAGTATTGCGGGGGACTAGCGGAATACGATGGCAGTTCTTC.

This clone was seen many times. The gene calls are TRBV24-1 and TRBJ2-1; D gene ambiguous. Germline CDR1 KGHDR, CDR2 SFDVKD. The CDR3 covers 14 residues. V lost 7 bases and J 6 bases, leaving 15 bases between the germline ends. The CDR3: CATSDVRRANEQFF. In nucleotides, the CDR3 is TGTGCCACCAGCGATGTCCGTAGGGCCAATGAGCAGTTCTTC.

This clone was detected many times. V and J are TRBV5-1 and TRBJ2-1; a possible D gene is TRBD2 (6 bases). Trimming removed 0 bases at V and 4 bases at J, with 14 bases between. The germline V gene encodes CDR1 SGHRS and CDR2 YFSETQ. The CDR3 totals 16 residues. The CDR3 DNA reads as TGCGCCAGCAGCTTGGAGGGTAGCGGATATTACAATGAGCAGTTCTTC. This encodes CASSLEGSGYYNEQFF.

This sequence joins TRBV6-2 or TRBV6-3 and TRBJ2-1; D is uncertain. This CDR3 spans 12 amino acids. The germline V and J ends were trimmed by 7 bases and 4 bases, with 8 bases remaining between them. Germline CDR1 MNHEY, CDR2 SVGEGT. This CDR3 is CASNLQYNEQFF. The CDR3 bases are TGTGCCAGCAACCTGCAGTACAATGAGCAGTTCTTC.

This clone has ten or more counts. V is TRBV29-1 and J is TRBJ2-3; no definite D call. V was shortened by 4 bases and J by 2 bases, with 16 bases between the two germline ends. The length of the CDR3 is 15 residues. Germline V gene sequence: CDR1 SQVTM, CDR2 ANQGSEA. The CDR3 nucleotides read TGCAGCGTTGGAATTCCAGACGGATCCACAGATACGCAGTATTTT. Encoded protein: CSVGIPDGSTDTQYF.

This clone was picked up many times. V is TRBV24-1 and J is TRBJ2-2; 8 positions agree with TRBD2. After removal of 10 bases from V and 1 base from J, the junction contained 4 bases not matched to a gene. Germline CDR1 is KGHDR and CDR2 is SFDVKD. The CDR3 runs 14 residues. The CDR3 region is CATRAGVNTGELFF. In nucleotides, the CDR3 is TGTGCCACTAGAGCGGGAGTGAACACCGGGGAGCTGTTTTTT.

This clone was seen repeatedly, ten times or more. J is TRBJ1-5 and V is TRBV24-1, with a weak D call TRBD1 (5 bases). The germline V gene encodes CDR1 KGHDR and CDR2 SFDVKD. The CDR3 contains 14 residues. V was clipped by 4 bases and J by 2 bases, with 8 bases between them. The CDR3 DNA is TGTGCCACCAGTGACAGGGCCGGCAATCAGCCCCAGCATTTT. It yields the protein CATSDRAGNQPQHF.